Listed here is a single TCR beta chain. Measured with immunoSEQ multiplex PCR; TCRdb has only the in-frame clones, and not every one. The repertoire holds some 110,000 clones, 75% to 80% seen once, with approximately 5.2% in the top ten. This sample is drawn from a study of radiotherapy plus CTLA-4 blockade in lung cancer. For the study at large: Of all patients, around 19% responded objectively and 30% to 35% showed disease control.

This CDR3 is 15 amino acids long. Trimming cost V 1 base and J 0 bases, with 9 bases left between them. Looked up from germline, CDR1 is SGHVS and CDR2 is FNYEAQ. This TCR derives from a human donor with non-small cell lung cancer who had a partial response to radiotherapy plus ipilimumab. V is TRBV7-6 and J is TRBJ1-2; weak D call: TRBD1 (6 bases). The sample consisted of peripheral blood, taken from a patient treated with radiotherapy plus ipilimumab. Written as DNA, the CDR3 is TGTGCCAGCAGCTTAGGCCAGGGGACTAACTATGGCTACACCTTC. Translated, it gives CASSLGQGTNYGYTF. Looking up the rest from reference TRBV7-6 and TRBJ1-2 gives the full variable domain: GAGVSQSPRYKVTKRGQDVALRCDPISGHVSLYWYRQALGQGPEFLTYFNYEAQQDKSGLPNDRFSAERPEGSISTLTIQRTEQRDSAMYRCASSLGQGTNYGYTFGSGTRLTVV.